This record covers a single TCR beta chain. These data come from a study of blood T cell repertoires in COVID-19. The overall study: The United States, Italy and Spain supplied acute and convalescent COVID-19 samples. Sample material is recorded as cDNA or gDNA derived from T cells, B-cell-depleted T cells, or PBMCs.

Under the authors' procedure: Reference gene primers were amplified, and this amplification served to estimate nucleated cell counts. Method: immunoSEQ multiplex PCR; TCRdb's copy keeps in-frame clones and lacks some. V, J and clone size reflect that table, while D and trimming were determined from the DNA. Seen here are 40,000 or so clones, about 88% observed once, and the top ten hold around 15%. Germline V gene data show CDR1 as SGHNT and CDR2 as YYREEE (reference sequence). Trimming shortened V by 4 bases and J by 6 bases, and 22 bases separated the two germline ends. The CDR3 sequence is 16 residues long.

V is TRBV5-4 and J is TRBJ1-2, with D uncertain. Specimen: peripheral blood. This sequence was found in a human donor in a cohort sampled during active COVID-19. The CDR3 sequence: CASSQLAMRREHGYTF. Written as DNA, the CDR3 is TGTGCCAGCAGCCAACTGGCGATGAGACGGGAACATGGCTACACCTTC.